The clone carrying this TCR beta chain occurred a few times. The sample contains more than one DNA sequence encoding this CDR3. The CDR3 is 13 residues long. CDR1 and CDR2 (germline): LGHDT, YNNKEL (reference sequence). V was cut by 0 bases and J by 5 bases, with 7 bases left in between. The source of the sample is a study of blood T cell repertoires in COVID-19. Overall study: The analysed material was cDNA or gDNA that came from T cells, B-cell-depleted T cells, or PBMCs.

Using immunoSEQ multiplex PCR, the repertoire was profiled, and TCRdb retains in-frame clones only, with some absent. Among 200,000 to 300,000 clones listed, approximately 90% were seen once. V usage is TRBV3-1 (or the pseudogene TRBV3-2) and J usage is TRBJ1-1, with D uncertain. Specimen: peripheral blood. This clonotype was sampled from a man in his sixties who had recovered from COVID-19. The DNA of the CDR3 is TGTGCCAGCAGCCAAGATCGGGGAACTGAAGCTTTCTTT. Amino acid sequence: CASSQDRGTEAFF.